A selection of T cell receptor beta chains follows, all from one sample in a study of blood T cell repertoires in COVID-19. TCRdb's table, derived via immunoSEQ multiplex PCR, lists solely in-frame clones and lacks some. The sample holds roughly 330,000 clones, 86% seen once. Sequenced input: PBMCs or T cells enriched from blood (not recorded which). The source of these receptors is a woman aged 18 to 35 who had recovered from COVID-19. CDR3s include the opening cysteine and the closing phenylalanine or tryptophan. The order of the fields is D gene, J gene, clone size, V gene, CDR3 DNA, CDR3 protein. The D gene is left open where the match is weak. Rows give clone size only sometimes, using once, few, many, or a class for an expanded clone.

NA	TRBJ1-2	NA	TRBV30	TGTGCCTGGAGTAGGGACTTCTATGGCTACACCTTC	CAWSRDFYGYTF
NA	TRBJ1-5	NA	TRBV3-1/TRBV3-2	TGTGCCAGCAGCCACGGTTCAGGGGCCGGTGGAAGCAATCAGCCCCAGCATTTT	CASSHGSGAGGSNQPQHF
TRBD2	TRBJ2-7	few	TRBV3-1/TRBV3-2	TGTGCCAGCAGCCAGATAGCGGGTCCCTACGAGCAGTACTTC	CASSQIAGPYEQYF
NA	TRBJ1-3	NA	TRBV6-1	TGTGCCAGCAGTGAGGGGGGGGGTGGAAACACCATATATTTT	CASSEGGGGNTIYF
NA	TRBJ1-1	NA	TRBV12-5	TGTGCTAGTGGTTTGCTATTGAACACTGAAGCTTTCTTT	CASGLLLNTEAFF
NA	TRBJ1-1	NA	TRBV27	TGTGCCAGCACGAGGGTTTATATGAACACTGAAGCTTTCTTT	CASTRVYMNTEAFF
TRBD1	TRBJ1-3	NA	TRBV28	TGTGCCAGCAGTTTCCCCACCCAGGGGGCGCGGGGAAACACCATATATTTT	CASSFPTQGARGNTIYF
TRBD2	TRBJ2-2	NA	TRBV7-9	TGTGCCAGCAGCTTATCCGGGCTAGCGGGGTTTTTT	CASSLSGLAGFF
TRBD2	TRBJ2-5	NA	TRBV7-8	TGTGCCAGCAGCCCTACGACTAGCGCCGAGACCCAGTACTTC	CASSPTTSAETQYF
NA	TRBJ1-3	NA	TRBV5-1	TGCGCCAGCAGCTTGGCAGGTAGCTCTGGAAACACCATATATTTT	CASSLAGSSGNTIYF
NA	TRBJ1-4	NA	TRBV3-1/TRBV3-2	TGTGCCAGCAGCCGGACGGACATTACTGAAAAACTGTTTTTT	CASSRTDITEKLFF
NA	TRBJ2-1	NA	TRBV30	TGTGCCTGGAGAAGCAACAATGAGCAGTTCTTC	CAWRSNNEQFF
TRBD2	TRBJ2-1	once	TRBV3-1/TRBV3-2	TGTGCCAGCAGCCACCGACGTAGCGGGGGGAAGGGCTCCTACAATGAGCAGTTCTTC	CASSHRRSGGKGSYNEQFF
NA	TRBJ2-7	NA	TRBV5-1	TGCGCCAGCAGCTTGGACAGGAACTCCTACGAGCAGTACTTC	CASSLDRNSYEQYF
NA	TRBJ2-3	NA	TRBV7-3	TGTGCCAGCAGCATCGACTACACAGATACGCAGTATTTT	CASSIDYTDTQYF
NA	TRBJ1-2	NA	TRBV14	TGTGCCAGCAGCCAAGGACAGGCTACTTTATATGGCTACACCTTC	CASSQGQATLYGYTF
NA	TRBJ2-3	NA	TRBV2	TGTGCCAGCAGTGCGGCCGGCGGGCAGTATTTT	CASSAAGGQYF
NA	TRBJ1-2	NA	TRBV14	TGTGCCAGCAGCCAAGAAGCGGGGCTCCCCCTCTATGGCTACACCTTC	CASSQEAGLPLYGYTF
TRBD2	TRBJ2-7	NA	TRBV6-5	TGTGCCAGCAGTTACCACGGGACTAGCGAGTACGAGCAGTACTTC	CASSYHGTSEYEQYF
NA	TRBJ2-2	few	TRBV30	TGTGCCTGGAGTGTAGGGGTAGGGGAGGCCGGGGAGCTGTTTTTT	CAWSVGVGEAGELFF
NA	TRBJ2-3	NA	TRBV19	TGTGCCAGTAGTTGGGCTCTAACACAGAAACCAAGCACAGATACGCAGTATTTT	CASSWALTQKPSTDTQYF
TRBD1	TRBJ1-2	NA	TRBV4-1	TGCGCCAGCAGCCGTACCGGGACAGGGGATGGCTACACCTTC	CASSRTGTGDGYTF
TRBD1	TRBJ1-2	NA	TRBV3-1/TRBV3-2	TGTGCCAGCAGCCGGACAGGGGTTAACGGCTACACCTTC	CASSRTGVNGYTF
NA	TRBJ1-1	NA	TRBV28	TGTGCCAGCAGCCAACCGGGGACTGAAGCTTTCTTT	CASSQPGTEAFF
NA	TRBJ1-2	NA	TRBV6-5	TGTGCCAGCAGTTACGGGGAGGGGGGGGCCTATGGCTACACCTTC	CASSYGEGGAYGYTF
TRBD1	TRBJ2-4	once	TRBV30	TGTGCCTGGAGTCCGACCGGGACAGGGGACAACATTCAGTACTTC	CAWSPTGTGDNIQYF
NA	TRBJ1-4	NA	TRBV28	TGTGCCAGCAGTCGACAGCTTAATGAAAAACTGTTTTTT	CASSRQLNEKLFF
TRBD1	TRBJ1-2	NA	TRBV9	TGTGCCAGCAGCGTACTGGACAGGGGCTTAAACTATGGCTACACCTTC	CASSVLDRGLNYGYTF
TRBD1	TRBJ1-5	NA	TRBV6-4	TGTGCCAGCAGTGACTCCGCAGGGGGTGACACAGATACGCAGCATTTT	CASSDSAGGDTDTQHF
NA	TRBJ1-4	NA	TRBV28	TGTGCCAGCAGTTTGCCAGGGCGAGAAAAACTGTTTTTT	CASSLPGREKLFF
TRBD1	TRBJ1-5	NA	TRBV6-1	TGTGCCAGCAGTGAATTCCGGACAGGGAACCAGCCCCAGCATTTT	CASSEFRTGNQPQHF
TRBD2	TRBJ2-3	NA	TRBV9	TGTGCCAGCAGCTTCCACACTAGCGGGGGGACAGATACGCAGTATTTT	CASSFHTSGGTDTQYF
TRBD1	TRBJ2-5	NA	TRBV11-3	TGTGCCAGCAGCCAGGGGGCCCAAGAGACCCAGTACTTC	CASSQGAQETQYF
TRBD1	TRBJ2-3	NA	TRBV5-1	TGCGCCAGCAGCTTGGCCACTCGGACAGGGAGCAGCACAGATACGCAGTATTTT	CASSLATRTGSSTDTQYF
TRBD1	TRBJ1-1	once	TRBV6-1	TGTGCCAGCAGTGATATCAGGTCAGGGGGGTCGAGCACTGAAGCTTTCTTT	CASSDIRSGGSSTEAFF
NA	TRBJ1-5	NA	TRBV3-1/TRBV3-2	TGTGCCAGCAGCCAAGTAGGGGGGGATCAGCCCCAGCATTTT	CASSQVGGDQPQHF
NA	TRBJ1-1	once	TRBV13	TGTGCCAGCTCGCGCCAGAACACTGAAGCTTTCTTT	CASSRQNTEAFF
TRBD1	TRBJ1-2	NA	TRBV12-3/TRBV12-4	TGTGCCAGCAGCAGAGGACAGGGGTATGGCTACACCTTC	CASSRGQGYGYTF
TRBD1	TRBJ2-6	few	TRBV9	TGTGCCAGCAGCGAACGAAGGACAGGGCTAGGGGGGGCCAACGTCCTGACTTTC	CASSERRTGLGGANVLTF
TRBD1	TRBJ1-4	NA	TRBV12-5	TGTGCTAGTGGTTTGGCGGACAGGGTGAAGGAAAAACTGTTTTTT	CASGLADRVKEKLFF
NA	TRBJ2-1	NA	TRBV5-4	TGTGCCAGCAGCTTGCGAAGAGGTGGTGAGCAGTTCTTC	CASSLRRGGEQFF
NA	TRBJ2-7	NA	TRBV3-1/TRBV3-2	TGTGCCAGCAGCCAAGCGGGAGTCACCTACGAGCAGTACTTC	CASSQAGVTYEQYF
NA	TRBJ1-4	NA	TRBV30	TGTGCCTGGAGTCTCGGAGGTCGGGAAAAACTGTTTTTT	CAWSLGGREKLFF
NA	TRBJ2-1	NA	TRBV15	TGTGCCACCAGCAGAAACACAAATGAGCAGTTCTTC	CATSRNTNEQFF
NA	TRBJ1-1	NA	TRBV19	TGTGCCAGTAGTATAGAGTATCCATCGCAGGGGACTGAAGCTTTCTTT	CASSIEYPSQGTEAFF
NA	TRBJ2-2	NA	TRBV28	TGTGCCAGCAGTTTTAGTCCCGGGGAGCTGTTTTTT	CASSFSPGELFF
NA	TRBJ1-1	NA	TRBV7-9	TGTGCCAGCAGCCCGAGGACTGCTTTGAACACTGAAGCTTTCTTT	CASSPRTALNTEAFF
NA	TRBJ2-6	NA	TRBV19	TGTGCCAGTAGTCCCGGGTGGTCGGGGGCCAACGTCCTGACTTTC	CASSPGWSGANVLTF
NA	TRBJ2-7	once	TRBV29-1	TGCAGCGTTCTGGGGGCCCCGGCGGGTCTCGAGCAGTACTTC	CSVLGAPAGLEQYF
TRBD1	TRBJ1-1	NA	TRBV19	TGTGCCAGTAGTCTCAAACAGGGGGGATTGAACACTGAAGCTTTCTTT	CASSLKQGGLNTEAFF
TRBD1	TRBJ1-1	NA	TRBV12-5	TGTGCTAGTGGCTTTCAACCCGGGACAGGGAACACTGAAGCTTTCTTT	CASGFQPGTGNTEAFF
TRBD2	TRBJ2-2	NA	TRBV2	TGTGCCAGCAGTCCAACTAGCGGGCCGTCCACCGGGGAGCTGTTTTTT	CASSPTSGPSTGELFF
TRBD1	TRBJ1-4	NA	TRBV24-1	TGTGCCACCAGTGACCTACAGGGGGAACTTGAAAAACTGTTTTTT	CATSDLQGELEKLFF
TRBD1	TRBJ1-5	NA	TRBV9	TGTGCCAGCAGCGTAGACGGACAGGGGGCTAACCAGCCCCAGCATTTT	CASSVDGQGANQPQHF
NA	TRBJ2-7	NA	TRBV11-2	TGTGCCAGCAGCCCAGACTGGCGGGGTGGGTACGAGCAGTACTTC	CASSPDWRGGYEQYF